Listed below are T cell receptor beta chains from one sample, sequenced in a study of blood T cell repertoires in COVID-19. Here immunoSEQ multiplex PCR was the method, and the copy in TCRdb shows in-frame clones only, minus some. This table has around 70,000 clones, around 88% appearing once. The source material was peripheral blood. These TCRs come from a human donor in a cohort sampled during active COVID-19. CDR3s include the opening cysteine and the closing phenylalanine or tryptophan. Fields, in order: V gene, J gene, clone size, D gene, CDR3 DNA, CDR3 protein. D genes are given only for firm matches. Expanded clones get a size class; other rows say once, few or many, or leave the size out.

v_gene: TRBV9; j_gene: TRBJ2-3; abundance: -; d_gene: TRBD1; CDR3nt: TGTGCCAGCAGCGTAGTCGGTACGGGTGACAGGGCCACAGATACGCAGTATTTT; CDR3aa: CASSVVGTGDRATDTQYF
v_gene: TRBV9; j_gene: TRBJ2-7; abundance: -; d_gene: TRBD1; CDR3nt: TGTGCCAGCAGCGTAGCAGGGGGCCGAATCTACGAGCAGTACTTC; CDR3aa: CASSVAGGRIYEQYF
v_gene: TRBV15; j_gene: TRBJ2-7; abundance: -; d_gene: TRBD1; CDR3nt: TGTGCCACCAGCAGCGGACAGGGCGACGAGCAGTACTTC; CDR3aa: CATSSGQGDEQYF
v_gene: TRBV30; j_gene: TRBJ1-3; abundance: -; d_gene: TRBD1; CDR3nt: TGTGCCTGGAGTCCGGCAGGGGGAGGAAACACCATATATTTT; CDR3aa: CAWSPAGGGNTIYF
v_gene: TRBV9; j_gene: TRBJ2-3; abundance: -; d_gene: TRBD2; CDR3nt: TGTGCCAGCAGCGTAGTGGGACTAGCGGGGGCGCTTGGGACAGATACGCAGTATTTT; CDR3aa: CASSVVGLAGALGTDTQYF
v_gene: TRBV3-1/TRBV3-2; j_gene: TRBJ2-2; abundance: once; d_gene: -; CDR3nt: TGTGCCAGCAGCCAACCTTCAGGGGCCCTAGCGGTGAACACCGGGGAGCTGTTTTTT; CDR3aa: CASSQPSGALAVNTGELFF
v_gene: TRBV4-1; j_gene: TRBJ2-1; abundance: -; d_gene: TRBD2; CDR3nt: TGCGCCAGCAGCGCCACTAGCGGGGGGGCCCGAGATGAGCAGTTCTTC; CDR3aa: CASSATSGGARDEQFF
v_gene: TRBV29-1; j_gene: TRBJ2-7; abundance: -; d_gene: -; CDR3nt: TGCAGCATCAGGGGGAGCGGGGGTAACGAGCAGTACTTC; CDR3aa: CSIRGSGGNEQYF
v_gene: TRBV18; j_gene: TRBJ2-3; abundance: -; d_gene: -; CDR3nt: TGTGCCAGCTCACCATCTGCACAAGCAGATACGCAGTATTTT; CDR3aa: CASSPSAQADTQYF
v_gene: TRBV21-1; j_gene: TRBJ1-2; abundance: -; d_gene: -; CDR3nt: TGTGCCAGCACGCCTACGACGGACTCCTATGGCTACACCTTC; CDR3aa: CASTPTTDSYGYTF
v_gene: TRBV27; j_gene: TRBJ1-2; abundance: -; d_gene: -; CDR3nt: TGTGCCAGCAGCTCTGAAGGGGTGGGATCTAACTATGGCTACACCTTC; CDR3aa: CASSSEGVGSNYGYTF
v_gene: TRBV14; j_gene: TRBJ1-5; abundance: few; d_gene: -; CDR3nt: TGTGCCAGAAAACAGCCCGGCGGGAATCAGCCCCAGCATTTT; CDR3aa: CARKQPGGNQPQHF
v_gene: TRBV12-3/TRBV12-4; j_gene: TRBJ1-1; abundance: once; d_gene: -; CDR3nt: TGTGCCAGCATCGAACAGCCTACCTTTGAAGCTTTCTTT; CDR3aa: CASIEQPTFEAFF
v_gene: TRBV27; j_gene: TRBJ1-6; abundance: -; d_gene: -; CDR3nt: TGTGCCAGCAGTTTCTCCCTTAATTCACCCCTCCACTTT; CDR3aa: CASSFSLNSPLHF
v_gene: TRBV5-8; j_gene: TRBJ2-7; abundance: -; d_gene: TRBD1; CDR3nt: TGTGCCAGCAGCACCGGGACCGGGACAGGGGTTTACGAGCAGTACTTC; CDR3aa: CASSTGTGTGVYEQYF
v_gene: TRBV6-6; j_gene: TRBJ1-2; abundance: once; d_gene: TRBD1; CDR3nt: TGTGCCAGCAGTCCGACGGACAGGTCGAACTATGGCTACACCTTC; CDR3aa: CASSPTDRSNYGYTF
v_gene: TRBV9; j_gene: TRBJ2-6; abundance: -; d_gene: -; CDR3nt: TGTGCCAGCAGCCTCTCTAGCGCTCGGGCCAACGTCCTGACTTTC; CDR3aa: CASSLSSARANVLTF
v_gene: TRBV7-6; j_gene: TRBJ2-7; abundance: -; d_gene: -; CDR3nt: TGTGCCAGCAGCGCAGAGGGGGGGAAATACGAGCAGTACTTC; CDR3aa: CASSAEGGKYEQYF
v_gene: TRBV7-9; j_gene: TRBJ1-5; abundance: -; d_gene: -; CDR3nt: TGTGCCAGCAGCTTAGACGTGACGACGGGTCAGCCCCAGCATTTT; CDR3aa: CASSLDVTTGQPQHF
v_gene: TRBV11-2; j_gene: TRBJ2-2; abundance: -; d_gene: TRBD2; CDR3nt: TGTGCCAGCAGCTTAGCGGGGGGGCCGATGAACACCGGGGAGCTGTTTTTT; CDR3aa: CASSLAGGPMNTGELFF
v_gene: TRBV28; j_gene: TRBJ1-5; abundance: -; d_gene: TRBD1; CDR3nt: TGTGCCAGCACCCTGACAGGGGATCAGCCCCAGCATTTT; CDR3aa: CASTLTGDQPQHF
v_gene: TRBV5-1; j_gene: TRBJ2-5; abundance: -; d_gene: -; CDR3nt: TGCGCCAGCAGCGGCGGGACCCCCCAAGAGACCCAGTACTTC; CDR3aa: CASSGGTPQETQYF
v_gene: TRBV30; j_gene: TRBJ1-1; abundance: -; d_gene: -; CDR3nt: TGTGCCTGGGGGGGGGCGAGAATAGAGAACACTGAAGCTTTCTTT; CDR3aa: CAWGGARIENTEAFF
v_gene: TRBV6-4; j_gene: TRBJ2-6; abundance: -; d_gene: -; CDR3nt: TGTGCCAGCAGTGACTCTAGCGCGGGGGTCCTGACTTTC; CDR3aa: CASSDSSAGVLTF
v_gene: TRBV27; j_gene: TRBJ2-7; abundance: -; d_gene: -; CDR3nt: TGTGCCAGCAGGTTCATAGAGGGTGCCGAGCAGTACTTC; CDR3aa: CASRFIEGAEQYF
v_gene: TRBV11-2; j_gene: TRBJ1-2; abundance: -; d_gene: TRBD1; CDR3nt: TGTGCCAGCAGCCGACAGGGTAGGGTGGTCCATGGCTACACCTTC; CDR3aa: CASSRQGRVVHGYTF
v_gene: TRBV5-1; j_gene: TRBJ2-3; abundance: -; d_gene: TRBD2; CDR3nt: TGCGCCAGCAGCTTGGTGGCTAGCGGGGGGAGCACAGATACGCAGTATTTT; CDR3aa: CASSLVASGGSTDTQYF
v_gene: TRBV29-1; j_gene: TRBJ2-5; abundance: -; d_gene: -; CDR3nt: TGCAGCGCCCCGGACTCAAATTTGCAAGAGACCCAGTACTTC; CDR3aa: CSAPDSNLQETQYF
v_gene: TRBV6-5; j_gene: TRBJ2-2; abundance: -; d_gene: -; CDR3nt: TGTGCCAGCAGGTCTGGGACTGTCTGGTCCGGGGAGCTGTTTTTT; CDR3aa: CASRSGTVWSGELFF
v_gene: TRBV20-1; j_gene: TRBJ2-3; abundance: -; d_gene: -; CDR3nt: TGCAGTGCTAGTTATACTCGCGGGATCCGAAAACCAGATACGCAGTATTTT; CDR3aa: CSASYTRGIRKPDTQYF
v_gene: TRBV19; j_gene: TRBJ2-7; abundance: -; d_gene: -; CDR3nt: TGTGCCAGTAGTACAGGGTCCTACGAGCAGTACTTC; CDR3aa: CASSTGSYEQYF
v_gene: TRBV19; j_gene: TRBJ1-1; abundance: -; d_gene: TRBD1; CDR3nt: TGTGCCAGTAGTATAGTAGCCGGGACAGGCAACACTGAAGCTTTCTTT; CDR3aa: CASSIVAGTGNTEAFF
v_gene: TRBV6-5; j_gene: TRBJ2-1; abundance: -; d_gene: TRBD2; CDR3nt: TGTGCCAGCAGATTGGGACTAGCGGGGGATCAGTTCTTC; CDR3aa: CASRLGLAGDQFF
v_gene: TRBV7-2; j_gene: TRBJ1-1; abundance: -; d_gene: -; CDR3nt: TGTGCCAGCAGCAAACAGGGAATGAACACTGAAGCTTTCTTT; CDR3aa: CASSKQGMNTEAFF